Listed below are T cell receptor beta chains from one sample, sequenced in a study of blood T cell repertoires in COVID-19. TCRdb keeps only in-frame clones here, not all; method: immunoSEQ multiplex PCR. The sample includes fewer than 250,000 clones, about 84% of them seen just once. The material sequenced was PBMCs or T cells enriched from blood (not recorded which). Receptors were obtained from a woman between 45 and 60 years old who had recovered from COVID-19. The CDR3 runs from the conserved cysteine through the conserved F or W. A D gene is named only where the DNA matches it firmly. A row's size may be missing; if present it is once, few, many or a size class.

TRBJ1-2 | TRBV2 | NA | TRBD1 | CASSDQGGANYGYTF | TGTGCCAGCAGTGACCAGGGGGGCGCAAACTATGGCTACACCTTC
TRBJ2-2 | TRBV7-9 | NA | NA | CASSLGSANTGELFF | TGTGCCAGCAGCTTAGGTTCTGCGAACACCGGGGAGCTGTTTTTT
TRBJ2-1 | TRBV14 | NA | TRBD2 | CASSQEGGLAGASFYNEQFF | TGTGCCAGCAGCCAAGAAGGCGGGCTAGCGGGAGCCTCTTTCTACAATGAGCAGTTCTTC
TRBJ1-4 | TRBV6-5 | few | NA | CASSPGFREKLFF | TGTGCCAGCAGCCCAGGGTTTCGAGAAAAACTGTTTTTT
TRBJ2-4 | TRBV28 | NA | TRBD2 | CACGGLAGAKNIQYF | TGTGCCTGTGGAGGACTAGCGGGGGCCAAAAACATTCAGTACTTC
TRBJ1-5 | TRBV12-3/TRBV12-4 | NA | NA | CASSFWGGLQHF | TGTGCCAGCAGTTTTTGGGGGGGCCTCCAGCATTTT
TRBJ1-1 | TRBV6-6 | NA | TRBD1 | CASSRQGALNTEAFF | TGTGCCAGCAGTCGACAGGGGGCTTTGAACACTGAAGCTTTCTTT
TRBJ2-1 | TRBV7-6 | NA | NA | CASSPAGGYNEQFF | TGTGCCAGCAGCCCAGCTGGGGGGTATAATGAGCAGTTCTTC
TRBJ2-1 | TRBV11-3 | NA | TRBD1 | CASSLGTGDGGEQFF | TGTGCCAGCAGCTTGGGGACAGGGGATGGAGGTGAGCAGTTCTTC
TRBJ2-7 | TRBV19 | NA | NA | CASSIRPSGSSYEQYF | TGTGCCAGTAGTATACGACCATCCGGGAGCTCCTACGAGCAGTACTTC
TRBJ1-6 | TRBV5-1 | NA | NA | CASSLVQNNSPLHF | TGCGCCAGCAGCTTGGTGCAGAATAATTCACCCCTCCACTTT
TRBJ2-2 | TRBV5-1 | NA | TRBD2 | CASGGGNTGELFF | TGCGCCAGCGGCGGGGGGAACACCGGGGAGCTGTTTTTT
TRBJ2-2 | TRBV2 | NA | NA | CASSEYPGNGELFF | TGTGCCAGCAGTGAATATCCGGGAAACGGGGAGCTGTTTTTT
TRBJ1-5 | TRBV5-1 | NA | NA | CASSLGAGSGQPQHF | TGCGCCAGCAGCTTGGGTGCGGGGTCAGGTCAGCCCCAGCATTTT
TRBJ2-6 | TRBV5-6 | NA | TRBD2 | CASSLRGGSGANVLTF | TGTGCCAGCAGCTTGAGGGGAGGGTCTGGGGCCAACGTCCTGACTTTC
TRBJ2-7 | TRBV4-1 | NA | TRBD1 | CASSQFRDLHLGTGGAYEQYF | TGCGCCAGCAGCCAATTCCGGGACTTACATCTGGGGACAGGGGGGGCCTACGAGCAGTACTTC
TRBJ2-7 | TRBV4-3 | NA | NA | CATPSALLRDFPNEQYF | TGCGCCACCCCCTCCGCCTTGCTCCGGGACTTCCCCAACGAGCAGTACTTC
TRBJ2-2 | TRBV27 | once | NA | CASTPGENTGELFF | TGTGCCAGCACCCCGGGGGAAAACACCGGGGAGCTGTTTTTT
TRBJ1-2 | TRBV4-1 | NA | TRBD1 | CASSQERQGGNYGYTF | TGCGCCAGCAGCCAAGAAAGACAGGGGGGTAACTATGGCTACACCTTC
TRBJ2-5 | TRBV10-1 | NA | TRBD2 | CASSGTSASTQYF | TGCGCCAGCAGTGGGACTAGTGCATCGACCCAGTACTTC
TRBJ1-1 | TRBV7-2 | NA | TRBD1 | CASSSSNRGVNTEAFF | TGTGCCAGCAGCTCCTCGAACAGGGGGGTGAACACTGAAGCTTTCTTT
TRBJ1-3 | TRBV9 | NA | NA | CASSVDPGSGNTIYF | TGTGCCAGCAGCGTAGATCCGGGTTCGGGAAACACCATATATTTT
TRBJ1-5 | TRBV5-4 | NA | TRBD1 | CASSLGGGINQPQHF | TGTGCCAGCAGCTTGGGAGGGGGCATCAATCAGCCCCAGCATTTT
TRBJ1-1 | TRBV10-3 | NA | TRBD1 | CAISQTGGGTEAFF | TGTGCCATCAGCCAGACAGGGGGAGGGACTGAAGCTTTCTTT
TRBJ1-1 | TRBV18 | NA | TRBD1 | CASSVSGQGMAFF | TGTGCCAGCTCAGTCTCGGGACAGGGTATGGCTTTCTTT
TRBJ1-6 | TRBV5-6 | NA | NA | CASSFRAINSPLHF | TGTGCCAGCAGCTTCAGGGCTATCAATTCACCCCTCCACTTT
TRBJ1-1 | TRBV5-1 | NA | NA | CASSSSGVTEAFF | TGCGCCAGCAGCTCCTCAGGGGTCACTGAAGCTTTCTTT
TRBJ2-7 | TRBV4-3 | NA | TRBD1 | CASSQAGGSYEQYF | TGCGCCAGCAGCCAAGCAGGGGGCTCCTACGAGCAGTACTTC
TRBJ2-7 | TRBV6-5 | NA | TRBD1 | CASRWGQGAYEQYF | TGTGCCAGCAGATGGGGACAGGGGGCTTACGAGCAGTACTTC
TRBJ2-7 | TRBV6-4 | NA | TRBD2 | CASSPTSVSYEQYF | TGTGCCAGCAGTCCGACTAGCGTATCCTACGAGCAGTACTTC
TRBJ2-5 | TRBV6-5 | NA | TRBD2 | CATHSGRYQETQYF | TGTGCCACACATAGCGGGAGGTACCAAGAGACCCAGTACTTC
TRBJ2-7 | TRBV13 | NA | TRBD2 | CASSLTLAGDEQYF | TGTGCCAGCAGCTTAACACTAGCGGGAGACGAGCAGTACTTC
TRBJ1-6 | TRBV4-3 | few | NA | CASSQKTASYSYNSPLHF | TGCGCCAGCAGCCAAAAGACAGCTTCCTACTCCTATAATTCACCCCTCCACTTT
TRBJ2-7 | TRBV11-2 | NA | TRBD2 | CASSPNYGGRAHEQYF | TGTGCCAGCAGCCCGAATTATGGTGGGAGGGCCCACGAGCAGTACTTC
TRBJ2-3 | TRBV1 | NA | NA | CTSSNRSHRHTDTQYF | TGCACCAGCAGCAATCGGTCCCACCGCCACACAGATACGCAGTATTTT
TRBJ2-6 | TRBV7-9 | NA | NA | CASSPVVGLSSGANVLTF | TGTGCCAGCAGCCCGGTAGTTGGACTTAGCTCTGGGGCCAACGTCCTGACTTTC
TRBJ1-1 | TRBV4-3 | NA | NA | CASSQAVNTEAFF | TGCGCCAGCAGCCAAGCAGTGAACACTGAAGCTTTCTTT
TRBJ2-5 | TRBV6-5 | NA | NA | CASSYSGGAQETQYF | TGTGCCAGCAGTTACTCGGGGGGGGCCCAAGAGACCCAGTACTTC
TRBJ2-3 | TRBV10-3 | NA | TRBD1 | CAISRQGASTDTQYF | TGTGCCATCAGTCGACAGGGGGCTTCGACAGATACGCAGTATTTT
TRBJ2-3 | TRBV29-1 | NA | TRBD2 | CSVGRGSSTDTQYF | TGCAGCGTTGGGCGCGGGAGTAGCACAGATACGCAGTATTTT
TRBJ1-1 | TRBV19 | few | TRBD1 | CASSTQTGKAFF | TGTGCCAGTAGTACCCAGACAGGGAAAGCTTTCTTT
TRBJ1-5 | TRBV5-1 | NA | TRBD1 | CASSLAPLDRGYNQPQHF | TGCGCCAGCAGCTTGGCCCCTTTGGACAGGGGGTACAATCAGCCCCAGCATTTT
TRBJ2-7 | TRBV6-6 | NA | TRBD1 | CASTDRVGEQYF | TGTGCCAGCACGGACAGGGTCGGGGAGCAGTACTTC
TRBJ1-1 | TRBV28 | NA | NA | CASRQPGNTEAFF | TGTGCCAGCAGACAGCCAGGGAACACTGAAGCTTTCTTT
TRBJ1-1 | TRBV6-5 | NA | TRBD1 | CASNTGDPWGTEAFF | TGTGCCAGCAATACAGGGGACCCGTGGGGCACTGAAGCTTTCTTT
TRBJ2-3 | TRBV20-1 | NA | NA | CSASPRLRVNTDTQYF | TGCAGTGCTAGTCCCCGATTACGGGTGAACACAGATACGCAGTATTTT
TRBJ2-1 | TRBV7-7 | NA | TRBD2 | CASSMLLAGPYNEQFF | TGTGCTAGCAGCATGTTACTAGCGGGGCCATACAATGAGCAGTTCTTC
TRBJ1-2 | TRBV30 | once | NA | CAWTVTSAGRYTF | TGTGCCTGGACCGTGACAAGCGCAGGGAGGTACACCTTC
TRBJ1-2 | TRBV28 | NA | TRBD1 | CASNLGVGQGYGYTF | TGTGCCAGCAACTTGGGGGTGGGACAGGGCTATGGCTACACCTTC
TRBJ2-5 | TRBV12-5 | NA | TRBD2 | CASGLGTSGGAFVETQYF | TGTGCTAGTGGTTTAGGGACTAGCGGGGGGGCTTTTGTAGAGACCCAGTACTTC
TRBJ2-4 | TRBV7-2 | NA | NA | CASSWGEGRRNIQYF | TGTGCCAGCAGCTGGGGTGAAGGGAGGCGGAACATTCAGTACTTC
TRBJ2-2 | TRBV5-6 | NA | NA | CASSDYNRVRNTGELFF | TGTGCCAGCAGCGACTATAACAGGGTACGAAACACCGGGGAGCTGTTTTTT
TRBJ2-7 | TRBV30 | NA | TRBD1 | CAWERGQGAYEQYF | TGTGCCTGGGAGAGGGGACAGGGGGCCTACGAGCAGTACTTC
TRBJ2-4 | TRBV19 | NA | TRBD1 | CASSITGGIAKNIQYF | TGTGCCAGTAGTATCACAGGGGGTATAGCCAAAAACATTCAGTACTTC
TRBJ1-4 | TRBV4-3 | NA | TRBD1 | CASSYQGAVGEKLFF | TGCGCCAGCAGCTACCAGGGGGCTGTTGGTGAAAAACTGTTTTTT
TRBJ2-4 | TRBV5-1 | NA | TRBD2 | CASSMLAGGNLNIQYF | TGCGCCAGCAGCATGCTAGCGGGAGGAAATCTGAACATTCAGTACTTC
TRBJ2-7 | TRBV5-6 | NA | TRBD2 | CASSWGRGVSYEQYF | TGTGCCAGCAGCTGGGGACGGGGGGTCTCCTACGAGCAGTACTTC